This T cell receptor beta chain stems from a study of blood T cell repertoires in COVID-19. The repertoire was sequenced with immunoSEQ multiplex PCR; TCRdb's copy has only in-frame clones and lacks some. The table has fewer than 300,000 clones, 83% seen once. The length of the CDR3 is 15 residues. V was clipped by 3 bases and J by 3 bases; unmatched bases: 6. Per germline, CDR1 SGDLS and CDR2 YYNGEE. This chain links TRBV9 with TRBJ2-3; 8 nucleotides align to TRBD2. This TCR came from a woman between 45 and 65 years old who had recovered from COVID-19. Sequenced sample: peripheral blood. CDR3 nucleotide sequence: TGTGCCAGCAGCGGTAATAGCGGGGTTACAGATACGCAGTATTTT. The encoded protein is CASSGNSGVTDTQYF.